Presented here are 21 T cell receptor beta chains from one specimen sequenced in a study of T cells in Graves' hyperthyroidism and ophthalmopathy. Amplified TCR beta CDR3 regions derived from RNA transcripts. TCR CDR3 regions were first amplified by RT-PCR with HTBI primers. TCRdb independently ran MiXCR on the multiplex PCR reads; one entry per CDR3 protein. Here the sample spans hundreds of thousands of distinct CDR3 sequences, about 15% being singletons. Sequenced material: blood. The receptors stem from a woman between 18 and 30 years old with Graves' hyperthyroidism.

This clonotype was picked up many times. The chain links TRBV4-3 to TRBJ2-7; 9 bases align to TRBD1. The CDR3 spans 15 residues. Losses at the gene ends were 4 bases for V and 0 bases for J; bases not matched to a gene: 4. Germline CDR1 and CDR2: LGHNA and YSLEER. This chain's CDR3 is CASSLETGGSYEQYF. CDR3 DNA: TGCGCCAGCAGCCTAGAGACAGGGGGCTCCTACGAGCAGTACTTC.

In its sample, this clonotype is medium-sized. DNA of the CDR3: TGTGCCAGCAGCCACCTCGGACAGGGGGGGAACACTGAAGCTTTCTTT. It translates to CASSHLGQGGNTEAFF. The rearrangement joins TRBV28 to TRBJ1-1; 10 bases are shared with TRBD1. With V trimmed by 6 bases and J by 1 base, 8 bases remained unmatched. The length of the CDR3 is 16 residues. Germline lookup yields CDR1 MDHEN and CDR2 SYDVKM.

This clonotype was seen many times. The genes are TRBV19 and TRBJ1-1; D call uncertain. Per germline, CDR1 LNHDA and CDR2 SQIVND (reference sequence). Trimming shortened V by 10 bases and J by 0 bases, and 6 bases separated the two germline ends. This CDR3 region has 11 residues. The CDR3 is CATSVNTEAFF. DNA of the CDR3: TGTGCCACCTCCGTGAACACTGAAGCTTTCTTT.

The chain carries TRBV5-6 and TRBJ2-7, with D perhaps matching TRBD1 (6 bases). Germline V gives CDR1 SGHDT, CDR2 YYEEEE. The length of the CDR3 is 16 residues. V was pared by 0 bases and J by 1 base, with 14 bases between. The CDR3 region is CASSLADREFSYEQYF. DNA of the CDR3: TGTGCCAGCAGCTTGGCGGACAGAGAGTTTTCCTACGAGCAGTACTTC. Variable domain in full (rest from reference TRBV5-6 and TRBJ2-7): DAGVTQSPTHLIKTRGQQVTLRCSPKSGHDTVSWYQQALGQGPQFIFQYYEEEERQRGNFPDRFSGHQFPNYSSELNVNALLLGDSALYLCASSLADREFSYEQYFGPGTRLTVT.

To note about this clonotype: This sequence may be a read error, since a much larger clone differs from it by one base. The rearrangement links TRBV5-1 to TRBJ2-1, with D tentatively TRBD1 or TRBD2 (5 bases each). Germline V lookup: CDR1 SGHRS, CDR2 YFSETQ. CDR3 size: 15 residues. CDR3 sequence: CASNGRGVKDNERFF. CDR3 in DNA: TGCGCCAGCAATGGCCGGGGCGTTAAGGACAATGAGCGGTTCTTC.

There are many counts of this clonotype. In DNA, the CDR3 is TGTGCCAGCAGTTTCAGTGATGCCTACGAGCAGTACTTC. Translating it yields CASSFSDAYEQYF. The rearrangement links TRBV28 to TRBJ2-7; D call uncertain. The CDR3 is 13 residues long. Germline-derived CDR1 and CDR2 are MDHEN and SYDVKM. Trimming took off 3 bases at V and 2 bases at J, with 8 bases between the two ends. The full variable domain, in which reference TRBV28 and TRBJ2-7 provide the parts outside the CDR3, is DVKVTQSSRYLVKRTGEKVFLECVQDMDHENMFWYRQDPGLGLRLIYFSYDVKMKEKGDIPEGYSVSREKKERFSLILESASTNQTSMYLCASSFSDAYEQYFGPGTRLTVT.

The chain uses TRBV20-1 and TRBJ2-2; D may be TRBD1 or TRBD2 (5 bases each). Germline CDR1 DFQATT, CDR2 SNEGSKA (reference sequence). The germline V and J ends were trimmed by 0 bases and 6 bases, with 8 bases remaining between them. CDR3 length: 13 amino acids. The CDR3 loop reads CSARDRDAGELFF. CDR3 sequence (DNA): TGCAGTGCTAGAGACAGGGACGCCGGGGAGCTGTTTTTT.

The chain links TRBV24-1 to TRBJ2-3; D uncertain. There are 15 residues in the CDR3. CDR1 KGHDR and CDR2 SFDVKD come from the germline V gene. V was cut by 4 bases and J by 7 bases, with 17 bases left in between. Written as DNA, the CDR3 is TGTGCCACCAGTGAACGCCTAAGACCTCAGAATACGCAGTATTTT. Translation: CATSERLRPQNTQYF.

This clonotype has more than one count but fewer than ten. The V and J genes are TRBV27 and TRBJ1-4; D not resolved. The V end was cut by 7 bases, the J end by 3 bases, with 15 bases between. From germline, CDR1 is MNHEY and CDR2 SMNVEV (reference sequence). The CDR3 contains 15 residues. CDR3: CASTTWRQANEKLFF. CDR3 bases: TGTGCCAGCACGACATGGAGGCAGGCTAATGAAAAACTGTTTTTT.

This clonotype was counted at least ten times. This chain's CDR3 is CAISVSMNTEAFF. CDR3 coding DNA: TGTGCCATCAGTGTTAGCATGAACACTGAAGCTTTCTTT. The chain is built from TRBV10-3 and TRBJ1-1, with D hard to call. The germline CDR1 and CDR2 sequences are ENHRY and SYGVKD. This CDR3 is 13 amino acids long. The ends were cut back, 4 bases at V and 0 bases at J, with 6 bases in the middle.

This clonotype was recorded at least ten times. This sequence joins TRBV6-1 and TRBJ2-1; D unclear. Germline values: CDR1 MNHNS, CDR2 SASEGT. With 6 bases removed from V and 6 bases from J, the gap between germline ends came to 9 bases. The CDR3 runs 12 residues. The DNA of the CDR3 is TGTGCCAGCAGCATCGATAGCAATGAGCAGTTCTTC. Translating it yields CASSIDSNEQFF.

J is TRBJ2-1 and V is TRBV19, with 8 bases identical to TRBD1. J was trimmed by 4 bases and V by 9 bases; bases with no gene match: 11. Per the germline V gene, CDR1 is LNHDA and CDR2 is SQIVND (reference sequence). The CDR3 extends over 15 amino acids. CDR3 nucleotides: TGTGCCAGCGGACCTTCGGACAGGGATTACAATGAGCAGTTCTTC. Encoded protein: CASGPSDRDYNEQFF.

This clonotype was seen repeatedly, ten times or more. V usage is TRBV28 and J usage is TRBJ2-1; possible D gene TRBD1, 5 bases. This CDR3 is built from 15 residues. Looked up from germline, CDR1 is MDHEN and CDR2 is SYDVKM. Trimming cost V 1 base and J 4 bases, with 11 bases left between them. For the CDR3, the DNA is TGTGCCAGCAGTTTATCAGGGAAGATATACAATGAGCAGTTCTTC. This codes for CASSLSGKIYNEQFF.

In its sample, this clonotype was seen a few times. CDR3 in amino acids: CASRTHPGENNEKLFF. The DNA for the CDR3 is TGTGCCAGCAGAACTCACCCTGGGGAAAATAATGAAAAACTGTTTTTT. The chain carries TRBV5-6 and TRBJ1-4; D call uncertain. Trimming removed 5 bases at V and 4 bases at J, with 18 bases between. Germline CDR1 SGHDT, CDR2 YYEEEE. This CDR3 spans 16 amino acids.

This clonotype was counted a few times. V usage is TRBV20-1 and J usage is TRBJ2-5, with 7 positions matching TRBD1. Germline V gene sequence: CDR1 DFQATT, CDR2 SNEGSKA (reference sequence). The CDR3 runs to 16 residues. Trimming cost V 2 bases and J 5 bases; bases outside gene matches: 14. Here the CDR3 DNA reads TGCAGTGCTAGAAGGGGGTCAGGGGGTGTAGGGGAGACCCAGTACTTC. Amino acids: CSARRGSGGVGETQYF.

The V gene is TRBV10-3, the J gene TRBJ2-5, with a weak D call TRBD2 (6 bases). Germline lookup yields CDR1 ENHRY and CDR2 SYGVKD. CDR3 length: 14 residues. V lost 2 bases, J lost 2 bases, and 9 bases lay in between. Written as DNA, the CDR3 is TGTGCCATCAGTGAGGTCCGGGGGCAAGAGACCCAGTACTTC. Translated, it gives CAISEVRGQETQYF.

The rearrangement joins TRBV19 to TRBJ1-1, with D possibly being TRBD1 (5 bases). The CDR3 contains 14 residues. The germline CDR1 and CDR2 sequences are LNHDA and SQIVND (reference sequence). Trimming left V 7 bases short and J 2 bases short, with 14 bases between. The CDR3 protein is CASTPDSINTEAFF. The CDR3 DNA follows: TGTGCCAGTACCCCAGACAGCATAAACACTGAAGCTTTCTTT. Full variable domain (remainder filled in from reference TRBV19 and TRBJ1-1): DGGITQSPKYLFRKEGQNVTLSCEQNLNHDAMYWYRQDPGQGLRLIYYSQIVNDFQKGDIAEGYSVSREKKESFPLTVTSAQKNPTAFYLCASTPDSINTEAFFGQGTRLTVV.

The rearrangement joins TRBV4-3 to TRBJ2-7; 7 bases fit TRBD2. Germline CDR1 is LGHNA and CDR2 is YSLEER. CDR3 length: 17 amino acids. Trimming at V came to 4 bases and at J to 4 bases, leaving 16 bases not matched to a gene. The CDR3 DNA sequence: TGCGCCAGCAGCCGCGAGACCACACCGGGGGGTTTGTACGAGCAGTACTTC. Translating it yields CASSRETTPGGLYEQYF.

This clonotype was counted only a few times. The chain has TRBV28 and TRBJ2-5; D unresolved. Trimming took off 4 bases at V and 2 bases at J, with 17 bases between the two ends. The CDR3 spans 16 residues. The germline V gene encodes CDR1 MDHEN and CDR2 SYDVKM. The CDR3 sequence is CASSSMRTLTQETQYF. CDR3 sequence (DNA): TGTGCCAGCAGTTCAATGCGGACGCTTACTCAAGAGACCCAGTACTTC.

Ten or more counts support this clonotype. The CDR3 DNA is TGTGCCAGCAGCTTAGCGGACGCCGCGAACATTCAGTACTTC. It codes for CASSLADAANIQYF. This chain uses TRBV7-9 with TRBJ2-4; D call uncertain. V was clipped by 0 bases and J by 7 bases, with 10 bases between them. The germline gives CDR1 SEHNR, CDR2 FQNEAQ (reference sequence). The length of the CDR3 is 14 residues. The whole variable domain, filled in from reference TRBV7-9 and TRBJ2-4, reads DTGVSQNPRHKITKRGQNVTFRCDPISEHNRLYWYRQTLGQGPEFLTYFQNEAQLEKSRLLSDRFSAERPKGSFSTLEIQRTEQGDSAMYLCASSLADAANIQYFGAGTRLSVL.

The chain links TRBV12-3 or TRBV12-4 to TRBJ2-7; 8 bases match TRBD1. This CDR3 spans 14 amino acids. V lost 6 bases and J lost 4; bases outside the gene matches: 8. The CDR3 spells CASSPTGVAYEQYF. CDR3 DNA: TGTGCCAGCAGCCCGACAGGGGTCGCGTACGAGCAGTACTTC.